This TCR beta chain was recovered during a study of T cell responses to AZD1222 COVID-19 vaccine. Study-wide points: Baseline testing showed seropositivity in only a handful of AZD1222 recipients. In a largely white British group with more females than males, clonal diversity was possibly underestimated. Only after the peak T cell response were repertoires sampled.

This CDR3 region has 12 residues. Trimming cost V 3 bases and J 4 bases, with 7 bases left between them. Germline values: CDR1 SEHNR, CDR2 FQNEAQ (reference sequence). The table came from immunoSEQ multiplex PCR; TCRdb's copy has only in-frame clones and leaves some out. Here the sample spans 100,000 to 150,000 clones, around 90% being singletons. Note on this clone: Its antigen is currently unknown. The sample has other DNA sequences that encode this CDR3 too.

The V call is TRBV7-9, the J call TRBJ2-7; D is perhaps TRBD2 (5 bases). Sequenced here: peripheral blood, sampled 28 days after the second dose of the MenACWY control vaccine. The sequence derives from an adult who received the MenACWY meningococcal vaccine as a control. The CDR3 DNA reads as TGTGCCAGCAGCTTCGAGGGTTACGAGCAGTACTTC. Translation gives CASSFEGYEQYF.